This TCR beta chain is drawn from a study of cytomegalovirus exposure and HLA in healthy donors (dated by TCRdb to about 2017). For the study in its entirety: An earlier analysis of 587 of the donors reported about 300 Gb of sequence data and around 110 million unique TCR beta sequences obtained from about 180 million T cells. An early release that covered 500 to 800 HLA-typed donors contained about 290 gigabases of sequencing data and around 85 million unique TCR sequences. The genetic ancestry cluster associated with self-reported Caucasian donors included about four fifths of the approximately 410 genotyped donors. The study aimed to test whether signatures of past pathogen exposure could be identified by cataloging public T cell receptors. The study profiled the T cell repertoires of hundreds of subjects by immunosequencing and related them to cytomegalovirus serostatus. In addition to the first cohort of approximately 650 subjects, a separate validation cohort of approximately 110 different subjects was used. To predict cytomegalovirus infection status, the study brought together high-throughput TCR immunosequencing, statistical association of individual TCRs with disease status, and machine learning. In a later analysis, previously published TCR beta repertoires from 670 or so donors were re-analyzed and high-resolution HLA genotyping was added so that TCR occurrence patterns could be studied. Rather than using new phenotypic data, the later analysis identified candidate immune exposures from TCR beta sequences and from how often those sequences occurred across donors. An earlier analysis of 450 to 750 of the donors used high-throughput TCR beta sequencing to judge whether each TCR beta V gene segment behaved as functional or pseudogenic. Donor age, sex, ethnicity and CMV serostatus were compiled together with the repertoire data. A later genetic analysis used genome-wide SNP genotypes for about 65% of the 666 donors, treating that subset as a discovery cohort. All discovery cohort repertoires had been generated on a single sequencing platform. Both class I and class II loci were covered by HLA typing, at four-digit resolution. The number of donors typed differed by locus, with roughly 629-640 for A, B, C, DRB1 and DQB1, about 500 for DQA1, over 600 for DPA1, and 472 for DPB1. Roughly five DR-DQ haplotypes were handled as single units for association and clustering, since linkage in the cohort was strong. On average, around 240,000 unique TCR beta nucleotide sequences were sequenced per donor among 300 to 500 genotyped donors of the cohort, with about 17% of those sequences being non-productive. The full study reports these points: Because some donors lacked HLA typing at each locus, the association tests relied only on the typed subset. In this cohort, only TCR beta chains were sequenced, and detectable features were limited by the absence of alpha or paired-chain data. A cluster of highly shared sequence variants was judged likely to represent a technical artifact of the sequencing pipeline. In vitro tests confirmed that a few of the cytomegalovirus-associated TCR beta chains recognize cytomegalovirus antigens. Compared with the 666-donor mean, donors in an Asian-associated ancestry cluster had fewer N-insertions in productive TCRs, according to a later genetic analysis. A later genetic analysis associated a missense DCLRE1C variant with V-gene and J-gene trimming of TCR beta chains, and an independent cohort replicated the association. Presence/absence analyses assumed roughly uniform sequencing depth across donors, an assumption that may not hold. A further reported finding was that TCR beta sequences accurately predicted the HLA-A and HLA-B alleles for most subjects in the first cohort. A later analysis reported that several top co-occurrence clusters appeared linked to parvovirus B19, influenza, CMV and Epstein-Barr virus. In a later analysis, TCR association rates were found to vary across HLA loci, with the most associated TCRs seen for DRB1 alleles and the fewest for HLA-C alleles. It was suggested by the authors that the approach could potentially be generalized to other disease states and immunological phenotypes. Correlated functional status among segregating V segments might be attributable to linkage disequilibrium, but an unknown experimental factor could not be ruled out. Most TCR sequences were seen in very few donors, while some public TCRs were found in many individuals. The 87-base-pair reads could not distinguish some IMGT-functional V segments, including TRBV6-2 and TRBV6-3, so those segments were excluded. Because counts were too low, 15 to 20 rarely observed V segments, including chromosome 9 orphons, were excluded from the earlier analysis of 587 of the donors. Most CMV-associated TCR beta chains appeared to be HLA-restricted in a later analysis, and the HLA associations seemed to be driven largely by CMV exposure. The study listed over 150 TCR beta chains as associated with cytomegalovirus. A later analysis associated about 17,000 TCR beta sequences with specific HLA alleles at a false discovery rate of 0.05. When HLA alleles, especially DR and DQ, strongly co-occurred, TCR associations were difficult to assign to individual alleles. A later analysis found that HLA-associated TCR beta chains were more clonally expanded and had lower generation probabilities than equally common non-associated chains. In an earlier analysis of roughly 500 of the donors, most TCR beta V segments appeared in productive rearrangements about 90% or about 30% of the time, broadly matching IMGT annotations. The classifier was reported to diagnose cytomegalovirus status with high specificity and sensitivity in both the original cohort and the validation cohort. CMV serostatus was the only immune exposure information available for the cohort.

As to this clone: Its antigen has not been determined. No quality values exist for individual bases; no much larger clone is one base distant.

The cohort was made up of 650 to 700 healthy bone marrow donors. All cohort members were sampled while nominally healthy, although unrecorded immune exposures were likely present. The donor tested CMV seronegative and was one of the 352 seronegative cohort members. A peripheral blood sample was provided by each donor, and peripheral blood mononuclear cells were used for TCR beta sequencing. The Qiagen DNeasy Blood Extraction Kit was used to extract genomic DNA from the blood cell samples. Trimming leaves V shorter by 6 bases and J shorter by 7 bases, with the junction holding 7 bases beyond the gene matches. The CDR3, from cysteine to phenylalanine, totals 15 residues. CDR3 DNA only is kept here, 45 bases in frame from base 1. CDR1 and CDR2, looked up from the germline V gene, are MRHNA and SNTAGT. To prepare the library, the immunoSEQ multiplex PCR assay was applied. For the multiplex PCR, a mixture combining 60 forward primers for TCR Vbeta segments and 13 reverse primers for TCR Jbeta segments was used. The CDR3 region of rearranged TCR beta genes was amplified from genomic DNA by a multiplex PCR assay. On the Illumina HiSeq System, the amplified TCR beta libraries were sequenced as 87-base-pair reads. The paper's data handling went like this. In a later analysis, some 80 million unique TCR beta chains were counted across the approximately 640 repertoires, and approximately 11 million of these chains were shared by at least two donors. Raw reads were error-corrected and collapsed into unique sequences by a nearest-neighbor algorithm in which closely related sequences were merged to remove PCR and sequencing errors. Alignment of CDR3 sequences to IMGT reference sequences was used to assign V, D and J gene segments. For a sequence to be retained, a match of at least six nucleotides to both a V gene segment and a J gene segment was required. A rearrangement counted as productive if the CDR3 had no stop codons and remained in frame with V and J, and every other rearrangement counted as non-productive. CDR3 was defined by IMGT convention, running from the second conserved V-encoded cysteine to the conserved J-encoded phenylalanine. The earlier analysis of about 610 of the donors excluded sequences that lacked an unambiguous match to a single V gene segment. In an earlier analysis of roughly 500 of the donors, V segments were called functional above 56.7% productive rearrangements and were called segregating when the between-donor standard deviation exceeded 5%. To diagnose cytomegalovirus status from the catalog of TCR beta chain sequences, a statistical classification framework was built. In a later analysis, V and J genes were assigned by comparing TCR nucleotide sequences against IMGT/GENE-DB human TR gene sequences. The TCRdist pipeline was used in a later analysis to assign CDR3 sequences and most-parsimonious VDJ recombination scenarios. In a later analysis, each TCR beta chain was defined by its CDR3 amino acid sequence together with its V-gene family, and reads without a unique V-gene family were excluded. In a later analysis, some 600 highly shared, low-generation-probability nucleotide sequences were removed to address suspected cross-contamination and a sequencing artifact. A later analysis calculated a clonal expansion index for each public chain from normalized within-repertoire ranks of inferred template counts. Generation probabilities in a later analysis came from a VDJ recombination model fitted to out-of-frame rearrangements, and those results were checked against IGoR. Hypergeometric tests were used in a later analysis to score TCR-TCR, TCR-HLA and TCR-CMV co-occurrence, with a repertoire-size bias correction applied to the TCR pairs. To estimate false discovery rates, a later analysis permuted the HLA or CMV assignments 20 times. In a later analysis, co-occurring TCRs were grouped with DBSCAN, and TCRdist sequence similarity was added when clustering was performed within HLA-allele-positive subsets. Repertoires with fewer than 30,000 or more than 120,000 public chains were left out of co-occurrence clustering, as were four to six repertoires with anomalous nucleotide sharing. The clones in this table, taken by TCRdb from immuneACCESS, are in-frame only. Not every clone is retained; where verified, under half of the shortfall comes from an unresolved V gene, and the cause of the rest is unknown. That table supplies the V and J calls and clone size; D and trimming were determined from the DNA. The sample includes approximately 150,000 clones, with about 79% observed a single time. Together, the top ten hold 0.66% of the sample.

The chain is assembled from TRBV6-4 and TRBJ2-2; the central 11 bases match TRBD1. This TCR derives from a male donor in good health and CMV-seronegative. Sequencing input: PBMCs. The sequenced DNA: TGTGCCAGCAGCCGAGGACAGGGGGCCGGCGGGGAGCTGTTTTTT. This encodes CASSRGQGAGGELFF.